The 14 T cell receptor beta chains presented below share a single source sample, sequenced in a study of T cells in Graves' hyperthyroidism and ophthalmopathy. Amplification targeted TCR beta CDR3 regions from RNA transcripts. A first-round RT-PCR of the TCR CDR3 used the HTBI primer set. Using its own MiXCR run on the multiplex PCR reads, TCRdb lists one record per CDR3 protein. The sample has hundreds of thousands of distinct CDR3 sequences; 11% to 15% are singletons. The sample was blood. The receptor source for this set is a woman in her 30s with Graves' hyperthyroidism that later progressed to Graves' ophthalmopathy.

This clonotype came up many times. This chain uses TRBV28 with TRBJ2-1; weak D call: TRBD2 (5 bases). This CDR3 contains 16 residues. The germline V gene encodes CDR1 MDHEN and CDR2 SYDVKM. V lost 2 bases to trimming and J lost 1 base, with 12 bases between them. CDR3 bases: TGTGCCAGCAGTTTACGTCCCAGGAGGTCCTACAATGAGCAGTTCTTC. It yields the protein CASSLRPRRSYNEQFF.

Many counts were recorded for this clonotype. The V call is TRBV18, the J call TRBJ1-3; maybe TRBD1 (6 bases). V lost 8 bases to trimming and J lost 0 bases, with 11 bases between them. CDR1 is KGHSH, CDR2 LQKENI, per germline. This CDR3 comprises 14 residues. CDR3 in amino acids: CASLQDSSGNTIYF. The DNA of the CDR3 is TGTGCCAGCCTTCAGGACAGCTCTGGAAACACCATATATTTT.

This clonotype was seen ten or more times. This chain links TRBV19 with TRBJ1-1, with D possibly TRBD1 on 5 matching bases. Trimming pared 1 base from V and 2 bases from J, leaving 17 bases between. Germline V lookup: CDR1 LNHDA, CDR2 SQIVND (reference sequence). The CDR3 extends over 17 amino acids. DNA of the CDR3: TGTGCCAGTAGTATAGCATCAGGGCACAAAGGCAACACTGAAGCTTTCTTT. Translating it yields CASSIASGHKGNTEAFF.

There are many counts of this clonotype. The chain joins TRBV20-1 to TRBJ2-1, with D possibly being TRBD2 (6 bases). The CDR3 loop spans 19 amino acids. Germline V gene sequence: CDR1 DFQATT, CDR2 SNEGSKA (reference sequence). Between the trimmed V and J ends, which lost 0 bases and 1 base, there was a span of 22 bases. CDR3 in DNA: TGCAGTGCTAGAGATCAGGGAGGCCCCCCGGTAAGATCCTACAATGAGCAGTTCTTC. It is translated as CSARDQGGPPVRSYNEQFF.

This clonotype has at least ten counts. The chain has TRBV5-1 and TRBJ1-1; 8 nucleotides agree with TRBD1. V was clipped by 4 bases and J by 2 bases; unmatched bases: 7. CDR3 length: 15 residues. CDR1 is SGHRS and CDR2 is YFSETQ in the germline V gene. The CDR3: CASSLQGAPNTEAFF. DNA for the CDR3: TGCGCCAGCAGCCTCCAGGGGGCGCCTAACACTGAAGCTTTCTTT.

This clonotype was counted at least ten times. The V and J genes are TRBV24-1 and TRBJ2-1; 7 nucleotides line up with TRBD2. V trimming: 3 bases; J trimming: 0 bases; junction bases outside the gene matches: 10. CDR3 size: 18 residues. Germline CDR1 and CDR2: KGHDR and SFDVKD. The DNA of the CDR3 is TGTGCCACCAGTGATACCTTCCGGCGGGGGAGCTCCTACAATGAGCAGTTCTTC. It codes for CATSDTFRRGSSYNEQFF.

This clonotype was counted only a few times. This rearrangement joins TRBV5-1 to TRBJ2-2, with a weak D call TRBD1 (6 bases). Germline CDR1 and CDR2: SGHRS and YFSETQ. The CDR3 length is 16 residues. Between the trimmed V and J ends, which lost 0 bases and 4 bases, there was a span of 13 bases. This CDR3 reads CASSLAPGAGTGELFF. CDR3 DNA: TGCGCCAGCAGCTTGGCGCCAGGGGCCGGCACCGGGGAGCTGTTTTTT.

The chain has TRBV5-1 and TRBJ1-6, with D perhaps TRBD1 (5 bases). The germline V gene encodes CDR1 SGHRS and CDR2 YFSETQ. The V end was cut by 4 bases, the J end by 7 bases, with 12 bases between. The CDR3 loop spans 14 amino acids. CDR3 sequence reads: CASSLRDGNSPLHF. The CDR3 region has the DNA TGCGCCAGCAGCCTAAGGGACGGGAATTCACCCCTCCACTTT.

This clonotype was seen a few times. The CDR3 nucleotides are TGTGCCATCACCACCGGGACTCCCGTCGGGGATGAGCAGTTCTTC. It translates to CAITTGTPVGDEQFF. The chain uses TRBV10-3 and TRBJ2-1, with D possibly being TRBD2 (6 bases). Germline CDR1 reads ENHRY; CDR2 reads SYGVKD. This CDR3 has 15 amino acids. Trimming cost V 7 bases and J 8 bases, with 21 bases left between them.

This clonotype was detected many times. The genes are TRBV2 and TRBJ1-2, with a weak D call TRBD1 (6 bases). Trimming cost V 6 bases and J 4 bases, with 18 bases left between them. CDR3 length: 15 residues. Germline V gene lookup returns CDR1 SNHLY and CDR2 FYNNEI. CDR3 DNA: TGTGCCAGCAGGGGGGACAACGCCCCCCCCTATGGCTACACCTTC. Its translation is CASRGDNAPPYGYTF. Combining the CDR3 with reference TRBV2 and TRBJ1-2 gives the whole variable domain EPEVTQTPSHQVTQMGQEVILRCVPISNHLYFYWYRQILGQKVEFLVSFYNNEISEKSEIFDDQFSVERPDGSNFTLKIRSTKLEDSAMYFCASRGDNAPPYGYTFGSGTRLTVV.

This clonotype has at least ten counts. This chain links TRBV6-1 with TRBJ1-5; TRBD1 matches 9 bases. The CDR3 loop spans 15 amino acids. V was clipped by 7 bases and J by 1 base; unmatched bases: 5. Germline V gives CDR1 MNHNS, CDR2 SASEGT. CDR3 in amino acids: CASIIQGASNQPQHF. The CDR3 DNA is TGTGCCAGCATTATACAGGGGGCGAGCAATCAGCCCCAGCATTTT.

Ten or more counts support this clonotype. The chain couples TRBV6-1 to TRBJ2-2, with 8 bases aligning to TRBD1. The germline V gene has CDR1 MNHNS and CDR2 SASEGT. V shed 5 bases, J shed 6 bases, and the junction held 5 bases outside the gene matches. This CDR3 region has 14 residues. The CDR3 loop is CASSRGQGAGELFF. CDR3 in DNA: TGTGCCAGCAGTCGCGGACAGGGAGCCGGGGAGCTGTTTTTT.

Many counts were recorded for this clonotype. This chain connects TRBV28 to TRBJ1-1, with D uncertain. This CDR3 region has 12 residues. Looked up from germline, CDR1 is MDHEN and CDR2 is SYDVKM. Trimming shortened V by 8 bases and J by 1 base, and 8 bases separated the two germline ends. DNA for the CDR3: TGTGCCAGCTACAGCGGGAACACTGAAGCTTTCTTT. Translation gives CASYSGNTEAFF.

This clonotype appeared many times. The V call is TRBV27, the J call TRBJ1-2; 8 bases line up with TRBD1. The CDR3 has 14 residues. With 6 bases clipped from V and 3 bases from J, the junction kept 6 bases outside the gene matches. Germline V gene data show CDR1 as MNHEY and CDR2 as SMNVEV (reference sequence). The CDR3 here is CASRPQGGDYGYTF. For the CDR3, the DNA is TGTGCCAGCAGACCACAGGGGGGGGACTATGGCTACACCTTC.